Each of the 5 T cell receptor beta chains below was sequenced from the same sample in a study of PD-L1 blockade in urothelial cancer (dated 2017 in TCRdb). The library was generated by the immunoSEQ multiplex PCR assay. TCRdb's version of the immuneACCESS table is confined to in-frame rearrangements and falls short of the full clone set. An unresolved V gene accounts for under half of the shortfall where checked; the remainder is of unknown origin. For this sample there are more than 30,000 clones; around 87% appear just once. The top ten constitute approximately 4% of the sample. The sample in question was PBMCs, obtained around atezolizumab (anti-PD-L1) treatment. The receptor source for this set is a man in his forties or fifties with urothelial cancer.

Only a few counts were recorded for this clone. In nucleotides, the CDR3 is TGTGCCAGCAGTTTTAATCTAGCGGGAGTGGACGGGGAGCTGTTTTTT. Protein sequence: CASSFNLAGVDGELFF. This chain uses TRBV28 with TRBJ2-2; 10 nucleotides agree with TRBD2. Germline V gene lookup returns CDR1 MDHEN and CDR2 SYDVKM. V shed 3 bases, J shed 7 bases, and the junction held 8 bases outside the gene matches. The CDR3 is 16 residues long.

CDR3 amino acids: CASSEGQGDQPQHF. The CDR3 DNA sequence: TGTGCCAGCAGTGAAGGGCAGGGTGATCAGCCCCAGCATTTT. V usage is TRBV2 and J usage is TRBJ1-5, with D possibly TRBD1 on 5 matching bases. The CDR3 is 14 residues long. Germline V CDR1 and CDR2: SNHLY, FYNNEI. The germline V and J ends were trimmed by 1 base and 5 bases, with 9 bases remaining between them.

V is TRBV5-5 and J is TRBJ2-1; the match to TRBD2 covers 11 bases. This CDR3 comprises 19 residues. Per the germline V gene, CDR1 is SGHKS and CDR2 is YYEKEE (reference sequence). Trimming cost V 2 bases and J 0 bases; bases outside gene matches: 10. This CDR3 reads CASSFGGTSGTGSYNEQFF. DNA for the CDR3: TGTGCCAGCAGCTTTGGCGGGACTAGCGGTACCGGCTCCTACAATGAGCAGTTCTTC.

This clone has a single count. The gene calls are TRBV9 and TRBJ2-7, with a tentative D call TRBD1 (6 bases). V was pared by 4 bases and J by 3 bases, with 14 bases between. This CDR3 has 14 residues. Germline V CDR1 and CDR2: SGDLS, YYNGEE. CDR3 loop: CASSHRDTDYEQYF. The CDR3 DNA is TGTGCCAGCAGCCACCGGGACACCGACTACGAGCAGTACTTC.

CDR3 nucleotides: TGTGCCAGCAGCACACGCGGGTTTCTTTACGAGCAGTACTTC. It encodes CASSTRGFLYEQYF. The chain recombines TRBV7-2 with TRBJ2-7, with D maybe TRBD2 (5 bases). Germline values: CDR1 SGHTA, CDR2 FQGNSA. This CDR3 has 14 residues. Trimming cost V 5 bases and J 4 bases, with 15 bases left between them. The variable domain in full, completed from reference TRBV7-2 and TRBJ2-7, reads GAGVSQSPSNKVTEKGKDVELRCDPISGHTALYWYRQSLGQGLEFLIYFQGNSAPDKSGLPSDRFSAERTGGSVSTLTIQRTQQEDSAVYLCASSTRGFLYEQYFGPGTRLTVT.